The rows below give T cell receptor beta chains drawn from one sample of a study of blood T cell repertoires in COVID-19. Assay used: immunoSEQ multiplex PCR; TCRdb lists only in-frame clones, some missing. The sample records around 70,000 clones, about nine tenths being singletons. Sequencing was performed on peripheral blood. These receptors came from a woman of 80 years or more with active or convalescent COVID-19. Both conserved end residues are part of each CDR3. The order of the fields is D gene, CDR3 length, V gene, J gene, clone size, CDR3 protein, CDR3 DNA. D genes are given only for firm matches. Not all rows give a size; the values are once, few, many and, for expanded clones, a class.

-	16	TRBV4-1	TRBJ1-4	-	CASSLITGLYGDKLFF	TGCGCCAGCAGCCTTATAACAGGGTTGTACGGCGATAAACTGTTTTTT
-	15	TRBV5-5	TRBJ1-5	once	CASSFQGSIGQPQHF	TGTGCCAGCAGCTTCCAGGGTAGTATCGGTCAGCCCCAGCATTTT
-	15	TRBV28	TRBJ2-7	-	CASSSPTGGFNEQYF	TGTGCCAGCAGTTCGCCAACTGGAGGGTTCAACGAGCAGTACTTC
-	12	TRBV30	TRBJ2-7	-	CAWAGSSYEQYF	TGTGCCTGGGCAGGGTCATCCTACGAGCAGTACTTC
-	13	TRBV7-2	TRBJ1-4	-	CASSYNKNEKLFF	TGTGCCAGCAGTTACAACAAGAATGAAAAACTGTTTTTT
-	15	TRBV27	TRBJ2-1	-	CASSPRRARDNEQFF	TGTGCCAGCAGCCCCCGGAGGGCTCGGGACAATGAGCAGTTCTTC
-	14	TRBV7-8	TRBJ1-1	-	CASSFEFSVTEAFF	TGTGCCAGCAGCTTTGAGTTCTCCGTCACTGAAGCTTTCTTT
TRBD1	16	TRBV6-6	TRBJ2-7	-	CASSRRDRGFGYEQYF	TGTGCCAGCAGTCGCCGGGACAGGGGATTTGGCTACGAGCAGTACTTC
-	12	TRBV5-1	TRBJ2-5	-	CASSFLQETQYF	TGCGCCAGCAGCTTCCTACAAGAGACCCAGTACTTC
-	14	TRBV5-6	TRBJ1-2	-	CASSLVQGNYGYTF	TGTGCCAGCAGCTTGGTTCAGGGAAACTATGGCTACACCTTC
TRBD2	15	TRBV5-6	TRBJ2-1	once	CASSFWRGDYNEQFF	TGTGCCAGCAGCTTCTGGCGGGGGGACTACAATGAGCAGTTCTTC
-	15	TRBV6-2/TRBV6-3	TRBJ2-7	-	CASSPSRTGLATQYF	TGTGCCAGCAGTCCCTCCCGGACAGGCCTAGCGACGCAGTACTTC
-	15	TRBV9	TRBJ2-7	-	CASSTRQEAYYEQYF	TGTGCCAGCAGCACCCGACAGGAGGCATACTACGAGCAGTACTTC
-	13	TRBV6-5	TRBJ2-6	-	CASLYTGANVLTF	TGTGCCAGCCTGTACACGGGAGCCAACGTCCTGACTTTC
TRBD1	15	TRBV5-1	TRBJ2-5	-	CASSLETGGHGTQYF	TGCGCCAGCAGCCTCGAAACAGGGGGCCACGGGACCCAGTACTTC
TRBD1	17	TRBV7-2	TRBJ1-6	-	CASSPPSLGQAVSPLHF	TGTGCCAGCAGCCCACCCAGCCTGGGACAGGCGGTGTCACCCCTCCACTTT
TRBD1	15	TRBV7-2	TRBJ1-1	-	CASTLRTGVYTEAFF	TGTGCCAGCACCCTCAGGACAGGGGTATACACTGAAGCTTTCTTT
TRBD1	15	TRBV6-5	TRBJ1-6	-	CASFPGDRDSSPLHF	TGTGCCAGCTTCCCAGGGGACAGGGATTCTTCACCCCTCCACTTT
-	17	TRBV10-3	TRBJ1-2	-	CAISDLPWGVANYGYTF	TGTGCCATCAGCGATTTGCCCTGGGGGGTTGCTAACTATGGCTACACCTTC
-	14	TRBV6-5	TRBJ2-1	-	CASSYSAARSEQFF	TGTGCCAGCAGTTATTCGGCGGCGAGGTCTGAGCAGTTCTTC
-	13	TRBV30	TRBJ1-2	-	CAWSLSVNYGYTF	TGTGCCTGGAGCCTTAGTGTTAACTATGGCTACACCTTC
-	10	TRBV20-1	TRBJ2-1	-	CSALRGEQFF	TGCAGTGCTCTTAGGGGTGAGCAGTTCTTC
-	13	TRBV7-9	TRBJ2-3	-	CASSLSAADTQYF	TGTGCCAGCAGCTTATCCGCGGCTGATACGCAGTATTTT
TRBD1	14	TRBV4-3	TRBJ1-6	-	CASSQMDRDPTLHF	TGCGCCAGCAGCCAGATGGACAGGGATCCCACCCTCCACTTT
-	17	TRBV4-2	TRBJ1-5	-	CASSPWPRGARNQPQHF	TGTGCCAGCAGCCCGTGGCCTAGGGGCGCGCGGAATCAGCCCCAGCATTTT
TRBD1	15	TRBV5-1	TRBJ1-4	-	CASSATGAGNEKLFF	TGCGCCAGCAGCGCCACAGGGGCGGGTAATGAAAAACTGTTTTTT
TRBD1	14	TRBV2	TRBJ1-1	-	CASARGTGRTEAFF	TGTGCCAGCGCTCGGGGGACAGGGAGAACTGAAGCTTTCTTT
-	14	TRBV7-2	TRBJ1-2	-	CASSLALQGYGYTF	TGTGCCAGCAGCTTAGCCCTGCAGGGTTATGGCTACACCTTC
-	14	TRBV6-4	TRBJ1-2	-	CASSPEAESYGYTF	TGTGCCAGCAGCCCCGAAGCGGAATCCTATGGCTACACCTTC